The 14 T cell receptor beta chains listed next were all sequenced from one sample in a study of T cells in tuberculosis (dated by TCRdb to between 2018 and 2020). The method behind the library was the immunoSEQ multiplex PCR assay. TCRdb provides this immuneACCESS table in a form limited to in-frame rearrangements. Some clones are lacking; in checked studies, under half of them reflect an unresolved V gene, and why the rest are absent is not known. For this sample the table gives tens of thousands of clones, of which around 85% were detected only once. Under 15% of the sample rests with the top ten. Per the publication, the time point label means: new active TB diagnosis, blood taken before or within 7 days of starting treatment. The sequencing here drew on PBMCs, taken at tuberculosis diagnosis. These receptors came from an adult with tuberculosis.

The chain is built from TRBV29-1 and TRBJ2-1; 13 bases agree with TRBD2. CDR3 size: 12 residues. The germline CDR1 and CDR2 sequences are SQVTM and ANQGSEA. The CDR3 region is CGTSGIYNEQFF. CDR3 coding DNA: TGCGGGACTAGCGGGATCTACAATGAGCAGTTCTTC.

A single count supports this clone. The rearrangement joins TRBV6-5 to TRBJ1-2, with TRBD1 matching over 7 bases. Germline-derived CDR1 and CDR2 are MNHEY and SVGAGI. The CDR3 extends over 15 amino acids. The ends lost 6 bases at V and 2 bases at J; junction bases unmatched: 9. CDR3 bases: TGTGCCAGCAGACGCGACAGGGTCGGCAACTATGGCTACACCTTC. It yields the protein CASRRDRVGNYGYTF.

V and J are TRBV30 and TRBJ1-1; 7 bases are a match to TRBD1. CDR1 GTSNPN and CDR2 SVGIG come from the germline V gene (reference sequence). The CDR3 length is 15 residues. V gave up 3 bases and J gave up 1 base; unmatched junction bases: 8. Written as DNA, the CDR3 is TGTGCCTGGAGCGAAATTAACAGGGGGAACACTGAAGCTTTCTTT. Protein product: CAWSEINRGNTEAFF.

CDR3 loop: CAWQGNFNEKLFF. As DNA, the CDR3 is TGTGCCTGGCAGGGGAATTTTAATGAAAAACTGTTTTTT. This chain links TRBV30 with TRBJ1-4; D is perhaps TRBD1 (6 bases). This CDR3 has 13 residues. V lost 5 bases, J lost 4 bases, and 11 bases lay in between. The germline CDR1 and CDR2 sequences are GTSNPN and SVGIG (reference sequence).

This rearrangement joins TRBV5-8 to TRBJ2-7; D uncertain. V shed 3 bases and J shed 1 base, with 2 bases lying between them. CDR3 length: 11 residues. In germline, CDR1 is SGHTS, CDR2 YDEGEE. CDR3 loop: CASSSSYEQYF. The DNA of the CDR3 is TGTGCCAGCAGCTCTTCCTACGAGCAGTACTTC.

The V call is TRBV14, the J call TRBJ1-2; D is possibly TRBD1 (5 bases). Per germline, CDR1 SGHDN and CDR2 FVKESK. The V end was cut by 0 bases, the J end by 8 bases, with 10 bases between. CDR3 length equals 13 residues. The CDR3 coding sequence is TGTGCCAGCAGCCAAGAGGGAGGGGTCGGCTACACCTTC. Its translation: CASSQEGGVGYTF.

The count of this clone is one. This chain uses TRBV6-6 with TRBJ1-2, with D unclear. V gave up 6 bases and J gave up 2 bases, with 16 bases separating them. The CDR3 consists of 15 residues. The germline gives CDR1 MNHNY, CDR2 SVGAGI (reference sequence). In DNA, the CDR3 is TGTGCCAGCAGCCTAAGTTCTGGGCAGAACTATGGCTACACCTTC. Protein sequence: CASSLSSGQNYGYTF.

As DNA, the CDR3 is TGCGCCAGCAGCCAAGAGGACAGTCCCTACAATGAGCAGTTCTTC. It translates to CASSQEDSPYNEQFF. The chain uses TRBV4-1 and TRBJ2-1; weak D call: TRBD1 (6 bases). The CDR3 loop spans 15 amino acids. Per the germline V gene, CDR1 is MGHRA and CDR2 is YSYEKL. V lost 0 bases and J lost 2, with 8 bases in between.

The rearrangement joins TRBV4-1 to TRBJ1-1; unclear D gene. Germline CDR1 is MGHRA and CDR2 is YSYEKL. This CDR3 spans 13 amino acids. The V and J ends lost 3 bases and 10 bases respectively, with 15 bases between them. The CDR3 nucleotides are TGCGCCAGCAGCCACATCGGACTCCCTGGAGCTTTCTTT. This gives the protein CASSHIGLPGAFF.

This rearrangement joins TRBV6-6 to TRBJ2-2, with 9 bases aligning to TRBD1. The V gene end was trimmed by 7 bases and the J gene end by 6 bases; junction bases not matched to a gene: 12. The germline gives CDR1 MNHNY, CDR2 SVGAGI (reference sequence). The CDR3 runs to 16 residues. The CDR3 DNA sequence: TGTGCCAGCAACCGCCGGGACAGGGATTTTCCCGGGGAGCTGTTTTTT. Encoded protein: CASNRRDRDFPGELFF.

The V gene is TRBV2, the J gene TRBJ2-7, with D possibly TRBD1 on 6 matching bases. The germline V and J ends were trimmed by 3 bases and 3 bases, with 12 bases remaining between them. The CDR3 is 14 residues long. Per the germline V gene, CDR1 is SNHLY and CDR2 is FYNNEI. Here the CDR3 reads CASSESRGGYEQYF. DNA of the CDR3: TGTGCCAGCAGTGAGTCCCGAGGGGGCTACGAGCAGTACTTC.

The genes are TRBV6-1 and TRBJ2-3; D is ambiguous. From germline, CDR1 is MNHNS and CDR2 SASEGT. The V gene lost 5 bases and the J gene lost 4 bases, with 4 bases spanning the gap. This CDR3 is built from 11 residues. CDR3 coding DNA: TGTGCCAGCAGTCCTGCAGATACGCAGTATTTT. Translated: CASSPADTQYF.

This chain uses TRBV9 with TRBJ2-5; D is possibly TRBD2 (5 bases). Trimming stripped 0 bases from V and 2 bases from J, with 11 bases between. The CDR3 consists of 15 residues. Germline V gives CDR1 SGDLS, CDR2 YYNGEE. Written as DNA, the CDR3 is TGTGCCAGCAGCGTAGCTACGGAGGTACAAGAGACCCAGTACTTC. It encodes CASSVATEVQETQYF.

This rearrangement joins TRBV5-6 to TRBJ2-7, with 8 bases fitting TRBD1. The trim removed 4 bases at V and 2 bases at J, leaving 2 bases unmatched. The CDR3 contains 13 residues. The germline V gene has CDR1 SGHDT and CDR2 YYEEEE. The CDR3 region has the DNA TGTGCCAGCAGCGAGGACAGGGCCTACGAGCAGTACTTC. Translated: CASSEDRAYEQYF.